These 25 T cell receptor beta chains were all obtained from the same sample, sequenced in a study of blood T cell repertoires in COVID-19. Only in-frame clones appear in the TCRdb table, and some are missing; sequencing was by immunoSEQ multiplex PCR. In the table there are fewer than 120,000 clones, about four fifths of which are singletons. The sample was peripheral blood. These receptors were taken from a woman aged 60 to 75 with acute or convalescent COVID-19.

The J gene is TRBJ2-5, the V gene TRBV9, with a tentative D call TRBD2 (5 bases). V was trimmed by 0 bases and J by 4 bases, leaving 13 bases between them. Germline V lookup: CDR1 SGDLS, CDR2 YYNGEE. This CDR3 is built from 15 residues. CDR3 DNA sequence: TGTGCCAGCAGCGTAGAGCTAGCACTGGGAGAGACCCAGTACTTC. It specifies CASSVELALGETQYF.

The genes are TRBV6-2 or TRBV6-3 and TRBJ2-5; TRBD2 matches 12 bases. Per germline, CDR1 MNHEY and CDR2 SVGEGT. V shed 3 bases, J shed 2 bases, and the junction held 16 bases outside the gene matches. The CDR3 is 20 residues long. The chain's CDR3 is CASSYGTAPPGLAGQETQYF. For the CDR3, the DNA is TGTGCCAGCAGTTATGGGACTGCCCCCCCAGGACTAGCGGGGCAAGAGACCCAGTACTTC.

The chain employs TRBV19 and TRBJ1-1, with D possibly being TRBD1 (6 bases). Trimming removed 6 bases at V and 2 bases at J, with 19 bases between. The CDR3 length is 16 residues. The germline CDR1 and CDR2 sequences are LNHDA and SQIVND (reference sequence). CDR3 in DNA: TGTGCCAGTAGGCATGACAGGAGGCTTTTAAACACTGAAGCTTTCTTT. Its protein product is CASRHDRRLLNTEAFF.

This clone has only a few counts. The chain employs TRBV5-4 and TRBJ2-2; 8 bases are a match to TRBD2. The J segment lost 4 bases and the V segment lost 3 bases, leaving 5 bases of the junction unmatched. Looked up from germline, CDR1 is SGHNT and CDR2 is YYREEE (reference sequence). CDR3 length: 15 amino acids. CDR3 DNA sequence: TGTGCCAGCAGCTCGTTCGGGGGGGGCACCGGGGAGCTGTTTTTT. Translating it yields CASSSFGGGTGELFF.

The rearrangement joins TRBV5-6 to TRBJ1-4; 7 bases are a match to TRBD1. The CDR3 has 14 residues. Germline trimming cut 6 bases from V and 8 bases from J; bases unmatched to any gene: 10. Germline V gene data show CDR1 as SGHDT and CDR2 as YYEEEE. In DNA, the CDR3 is TGTGCCAGCACCTCCGACAGGGACGGCGAAAAACTGTTTTTT. Residues: CASTSDRDGEKLFF.

Details on this clone: In the same sample, other DNA sequences code for this CDR3. J is TRBJ2-1 and V is TRBV6-4; 7 positions match TRBD2. The CDR3 covers 16 residues. Per germline, CDR1 MRHNA and CDR2 SNTAGT. The junction had 2 bases not matched to a gene; V was cut back by 0 bases and J by 0 bases. The CDR3 is CASSDSGGGSYNEQFF. CDR3 nucleotide sequence: TGTGCCAGCAGTGACTCTGGCGGGGGCTCCTACAATGAGCAGTTCTTC.

The gene calls are TRBV19 and TRBJ1-2; TRBD1 is a possible D gene (5 bases). Germline V gene sequence: CDR1 LNHDA, CDR2 SQIVND (reference sequence). V was trimmed by 3 bases and J by 3 bases, leaving 14 bases between them. CDR3 length equals 15 residues. CDR3 residues: CASSIPAGSDYGYTF. In DNA form, the CDR3 reads TGTGCCAGTAGTATTCCGGCAGGGTCGGACTATGGCTACACCTTC.

This clone was picked up a small number of times. The genes are TRBV18 and TRBJ2-7; the D is unclear. V shed 3 bases and J shed 3 bases, with 12 bases lying between them. This CDR3 region has 14 residues. Germline assignment: CDR1 KGHSH and CDR2 LQKENI. The CDR3 sequence is CASSPSVGDYEQYF. In DNA form, the CDR3 reads TGTGCCAGCTCACCCTCTGTCGGAGACTACGAGCAGTACTTC. The full variable domain, its missing parts supplied by reference TRBV18 and TRBJ2-7, is NAGVMQNPRHLVRRRGQEARLRCSPMKGHSHVYWYRQLPEEGLKFMVYLQKENIIDESGMPKERFSAEFPKEGPSILRIQQVVRGDSAAYFCASSPSVGDYEQYFGPGTRLTVT.

To note about this clone: A much larger clone is a single base away; this may be a read error. This chain joins TRBV4-1 and TRBJ1-2, with 7 nucleotides matching TRBD1. The CDR3 runs 15 residues. Germline CDR1 MGHRA, CDR2 YSYEKL. The chain's CDR3 is CANSHPWDSPYGYTF. In DNA form, the CDR3 reads TGCGCCAACAGCCACCCCTGGGACAGCCCCTATGGCTACACCTTC.

The genes are TRBV6-5 and TRBJ2-7; D remains unclear. V lost 0 bases and J lost 4, with 16 bases in between. Germline-derived CDR1 and CDR2 are MNHEY and SVGAGI. CDR3 length: 16 residues. This chain's CDR3 is CASSYSSRAGTYEQYF. The CDR3 DNA reads as TGTGCCAGCAGTTACTCAAGCAGAGCAGGAACTTACGAGCAGTACTTC.

The chain joins TRBV27 to TRBJ2-1; TRBD2 matches at 7 bases. This CDR3 spans 15 amino acids. The ends lost 2 bases at V and 4 bases at J; junction bases unmatched: 5. Germline V CDR1 and CDR2: MNHEY, SMNVEV (reference sequence). The CDR3 reads CASSLMLAVYNEQFF. The CDR3 coding sequence is TGTGCCAGCAGTTTAATGCTAGCGGTGTACAATGAGCAGTTCTTC.

The rearrangement uses TRBV28 and TRBJ2-2; D might be TRBD2 (6 bases). Germline V gives CDR1 MDHEN, CDR2 SYDVKM. Trimming removed 5 bases from V and 4 bases from J, with 14 bases in between. There are 15 residues in the CDR3. The CDR3: CASSGGRRVTGELFF. CDR3 coding DNA: TGTGCCAGCAGTGGGGGGAGACGGGTCACCGGGGAGCTGTTTTTT.

V is TRBV5-4 and J is TRBJ2-6, with D perhaps matching TRBD2 (7 bases). Trimming took off 0 bases at V and 0 bases at J, with 13 bases between the two ends. Germline loops: CDR1 SGHNT, CDR2 YYREEE (reference sequence). This CDR3 region has 18 residues. CDR3 nucleotide sequence: TGTGCCAGCAGCTTGGAAGGCGGGGGCCTCTCTGGGGCCAACGTCCTGACTTTC. Translation: CASSLEGGGLSGANVLTF. The variable domain in full, completed from reference TRBV5-4 and TRBJ2-6, reads ETGVTQSPTHLIKTRGQQVTLRCSSQSGHNTVSWYQQALGQGPQFIFQYYREEENGRGNFPPRFSGLQFPNYSSELNVNALELDDSALYLCASSLEGGGLSGANVLTFGAGSRLTVL.

The chain combines TRBV2 with TRBJ2-7; D not resolved. Looked up from germline, CDR1 is SNHLY and CDR2 is FYNNEI. V was pared by 8 bases and J by 1 base, with 18 bases between. The CDR3 consists of 15 residues. CDR3 amino acids: CASGAEILESYEQYF. CDR3 sequence (DNA): TGTGCCAGCGGCGCAGAAATTCTAGAATCCTACGAGCAGTACTTC. Together with reference TRBV2 and TRBJ2-7, the CDR3 gives the full variable domain: EPEVTQTPSHQVTQMGQEVILRCVPISNHLYFYWYRQILGQKVEFLVSFYNNEISEKSEIFDDQFSVERPDGSNFTLKIRSTKLEDSAMYFCASGAEILESYEQYFGPGTRLTVT.

The rearrangement links TRBV7-2 to TRBJ2-2; TRBD1 might be the D (5 bases). The CDR3 sequence is 14 residues long. The germline V and J ends were trimmed by 0 bases and 5 bases, with 7 bases remaining between them. Germline values: CDR1 SGHTA, CDR2 FQGNSA. CDR3 in DNA: TGTGCCAGCAGCTTAGCTCAGGGAACCGGGGAGCTGTTTTTT. Its protein product is CASSLAQGTGELFF. The entire variable domain, with the rest obtained from reference TRBV7-2 and TRBJ2-2, is as follows: GAGVSQSPSNKVTEKGKDVELRCDPISGHTALYWYRQSLGQGLEFLIYFQGNSAPDKSGLPSDRFSAERTGGSVSTLTIQRTQQEDSAVYLCASSLAQGTGELFFGEGSRLTVL.

The chain couples TRBV6-2 or TRBV6-3 to TRBJ1-2, with D perhaps TRBD1 (5 bases). The germline V and J ends were trimmed by 2 bases and 7 bases, with 17 bases remaining between them. The length of the CDR3 is 15 residues. Germline V gene sequence: CDR1 MNHEY, CDR2 SVGEGT. The CDR3 DNA sequence: TGTGCCAGCAGTTACGGCCAGGGATATATGAGTGGCTACACCTTC. As protein: CASSYGQGYMSGYTF.

The genes are TRBV5-5 and TRBJ1-1; D is perhaps TRBD1 (6 bases). V was cut by 2 bases and J by 0 bases, with 11 bases left in between. The CDR3 is 15 amino acids. CDR1 and CDR2 from the germline V gene are SGHKS and YYEKEE (reference sequence). The CDR3 region is CASSFQGNLNTEAFF. The CDR3 nucleotides are TGTGCCAGCAGCTTCCAGGGGAACCTGAACACTGAAGCTTTCTTT.

V is TRBV9 and J is TRBJ1-1; D gene ambiguous. Germline CDR1 reads SGDLS; CDR2 reads YYNGEE. The CDR3 runs to 14 residues. Trimming pared 4 bases from V and 1 base from J, leaving 11 bases between. The CDR3 loop is CASSPREANTEAFF. DNA of the CDR3: TGTGCCAGCAGCCCAAGGGAGGCGAACACTGAAGCTTTCTTT.

In its sample, this clone was seen once. The V gene is TRBV4-3, the J gene TRBJ2-2; no clear D. Per the germline V gene, CDR1 is LGHNA and CDR2 is YSLEER. Trimming removed 4 bases from V and 0 bases from J, with 15 bases in between. The CDR3 loop spans 17 amino acids. The CDR3 protein is CASSPEIQIANTGELFF. CDR3 bases: TGCGCCAGCAGCCCTGAGATCCAAATTGCGAACACCGGGGAGCTGTTTTTT.

CDR3 coding DNA: TGTGCCACCAGCTTCCCAGGGGTTCCTGGAAACACCATATATTTT. Its translation: CATSFPGVPGNTIYF. The chain uses TRBV15 and TRBJ1-3; possible D gene TRBD1, 6 bases. CDR1 is LNHNV, CDR2 YYDKDF, per germline (reference sequence). The CDR3 consists of 15 residues. V lost 5 bases to trimming and J lost 2 bases, with 13 bases between them.

The CDR3: CAVMLRGGNEQFF. CDR3 coding DNA: TGTGCCGTAATGTTGCGGGGGGGCAATGAGCAGTTCTTC. The genes are TRBV6-5 and TRBJ2-1; TRBD2 matches 9 bases. The V gene's germline CDR1 is MNHEY and CDR2 SVGAGI. V was pared by 11 bases and J by 6 bases, with 8 bases of the junction left unmatched. The CDR3 spans 13 residues.

J is TRBJ1-2 and V is TRBV11-3, with D unresolved. The V gene lost 5 bases and the J gene lost 6 bases, with 10 bases spanning the gap. Per germline, CDR1 SGHNT and CDR2 YENEEA. The CDR3 runs to 12 residues. This CDR3 reads CASSQAGDGYTF. Written as DNA, the CDR3 is TGTGCCAGCAGCCAGGCGGGCGATGGCTACACCTTC.

This clone occurred once. The chain employs TRBV3-1 (or the pseudogene TRBV3-2) and TRBJ2-1, with D possibly matching TRBD2 (5 bases). CDR1 and CDR2 (germline): LGHDT, YNNKEL (reference sequence). CDR3 size: 15 residues. The V end lost 4 bases, the J end lost 1 base, and 11 bases lay between the germline ends. The CDR3: CASSPGVGSYNEQFF. CDR3 nucleotides: TGTGCCAGCAGCCCCGGGGTGGGGTCCTACAATGAGCAGTTCTTC.

This clone was counted a few times. CDR3 region: CASSFSGGTYEQYF. As DNA, the CDR3 is TGTGCCAGCAGTTTTAGCGGGGGGACTTACGAGCAGTACTTC. The chain recombines TRBV27 with TRBJ2-7, with 10 bases aligning to TRBD2. Looked up from germline, CDR1 is MNHEY and CDR2 is SMNVEV (reference sequence). The CDR3 covers 14 residues. The trim removed 3 bases at V and 4 bases at J, leaving 3 bases unmatched.

The chain is built from TRBV7-6 and TRBJ2-5, with D uncertain. Germline assignment: CDR1 SGHVS and CDR2 FNYEAQ. Trimming left V 5 bases short and J 1 base short, with 11 bases between. This CDR3 has 14 amino acids. For the CDR3, the DNA is TGTGCCAGCAGCCAAGAATGGAGCCAAGAGACCCAGTACTTC. Encoded protein: CASSQEWSQETQYF.